The clone carrying this TCR beta chain was seen ten or more times. The sample belongs to a study of identical twins. One entry per CDR3 protein, called by TCRdb with MiXCR from the 5' RACE reads. The table lists roughly 710,000 distinct CDR3 sequences, roughly 6% of them singletons. Sequenced: naive T cells sorted from blood. This clonotype originated in a young man in good health.

For the CDR3, the DNA is TGCGCCAGCAGCGCCGGGACTAGTCGTCACAATGAGCAGTTCTTC. Amino acid sequence: CASSAGTSRHNEQFF. V usage is TRBV10-1 and J usage is TRBJ2-1, with 8 bases matching TRBD2. CDR3 size: 15 residues. J lost 5 bases, V lost 6 bases, and 9 bases had no gene match. Germline V gene lookup returns CDR1 WNHNN and CDR2 SYGVQD (reference sequence).